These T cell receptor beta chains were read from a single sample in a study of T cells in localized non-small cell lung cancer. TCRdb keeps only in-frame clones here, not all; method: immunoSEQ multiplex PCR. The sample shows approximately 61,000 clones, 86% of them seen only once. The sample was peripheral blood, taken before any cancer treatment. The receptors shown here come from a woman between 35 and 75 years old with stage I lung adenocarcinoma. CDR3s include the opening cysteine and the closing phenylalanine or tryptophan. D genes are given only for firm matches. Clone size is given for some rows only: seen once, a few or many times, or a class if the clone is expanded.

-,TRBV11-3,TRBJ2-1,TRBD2,CASSLNSGNEQFF,TGTGCCAGCAGCTTGAATAGCGGGAATGAGCAGTTCTTC
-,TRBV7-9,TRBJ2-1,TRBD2,CASSPGLVGEQFF,TGTGCCAGCAGCCCTGGACTAGTAGGCGAGCAGTTCTTC
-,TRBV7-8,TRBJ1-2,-,CASSFDSFYGYTF,TGTGCCAGCAGCTTCGACAGTTTCTATGGCTACACCTTC
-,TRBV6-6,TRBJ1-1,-,CASRKSNTEAFF,TGTGCCAGCAGAAAATCGAACACTGAAGCTTTCTTT
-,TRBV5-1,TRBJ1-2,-,CASSLGQGFGYTF,TGCGCCAGCAGCTTGGGCCAGGGGTTTGGCTACACCTTC
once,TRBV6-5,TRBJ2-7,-,CASSKRQDSYEQYF,TGTGCCAGCAGTAAGAGACAGGACTCCTACGAGCAGTACTTC
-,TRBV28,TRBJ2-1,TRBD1,CASSSIILRDRVRNEQFF,TGTGCCAGCAGTTCCATAATCCTCCGAGACAGGGTAAGAAATGAGCAGTTCTTC
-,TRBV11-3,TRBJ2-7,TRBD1,CASSPNRGQSYEQYF,TGTGCCAGCAGCCCTAACAGGGGACAATCCTACGAGCAGTACTTC
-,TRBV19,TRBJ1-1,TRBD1,CASSIGQGVTEAFF,TGTGCCAGTAGTATTGGACAGGGGGTAACTGAAGCTTTCTTT
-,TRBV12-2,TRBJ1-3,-,CASRLVRGHTFHDTIYF,TGTGCAAGTCGCTTAGTGAGGGGACACACATTTCATGACACCATATATTTT
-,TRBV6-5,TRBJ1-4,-,CASSYSIEEKLFF,TGTGCCAGCAGTTACTCGATCGAGGAAAAACTGTTTTTT
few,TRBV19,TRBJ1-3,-,CASSPGGRGNTIYF,TGTGCCAGTAGTCCGGGTGGCAGAGGAAACACCATATATTTT
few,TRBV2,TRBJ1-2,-,CASSDRSGNYGYTF,TGTGCCAGCAGTGATCGTTCGGGTAACTATGGCTACACCTTC
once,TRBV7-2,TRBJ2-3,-,CASGGYTDTQYF,TGTGCCAGCGGGGGCTACACAGATACGCAGTATTTT
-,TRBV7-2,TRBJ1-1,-,CASSLVGHSNTEAFF,TGTGCCAGCAGCCTAGTGGGACACTCGAACACTGAAGCTTTCTTT
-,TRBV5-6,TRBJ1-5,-,CASSLGGGDQPQHF,TGTGCCAGCAGCTTGGGGGGAGGGGACCAGCCCCAGCATTTT
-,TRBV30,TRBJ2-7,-,CAWKSSSYEQYF,TGTGCCTGGAAGTCTAGCTCCTACGAGCAGTACTTC
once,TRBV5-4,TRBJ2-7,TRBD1,CASSPPGGRGSSYEQYF,TGTGCCAGCAGCCCGCCCGGCGGCAGGGGGAGCTCCTACGAGCAGTACTTC
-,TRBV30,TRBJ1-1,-,CAWISAQAFF,TGTGCCTGGATTAGTGCCCAAGCTTTCTTT
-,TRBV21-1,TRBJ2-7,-,CARLDRSYEQYF,TGTGCCAGACTTGACAGATCCTACGAGCAGTACTTC
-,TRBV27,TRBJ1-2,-,CASSLKGDGGYGYTF,TGTGCCAGCAGTTTAAAGGGAGATGGCGGGTATGGCTACACCTTC
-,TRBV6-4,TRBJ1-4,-,CASSPEGGAGEKLFF,TGTGCCAGCAGTCCAGAAGGGGGGGCTGGTGAAAAACTGTTTTTT
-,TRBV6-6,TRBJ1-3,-,CASSYSAGAAIYF,TGTGCCAGCAGTTACTCCGCAGGGGCCGCCATATATTTT
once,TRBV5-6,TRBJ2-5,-,CASSLENPGTVIMETQYF,TGTGCCAGCAGCTTGGAGAACCCCGGGACGGTGATAATGGAGACCCAGTACTTC